The 9 T cell receptor beta chains below come from one sample, sequenced in a study of tumor-infiltrating lymphocytes in localized non-small cell lung cancer. Some clones are missing from TCRdb's copy, which holds only in-frame ones; the method was immunoSEQ multiplex PCR. The sample contains roughly 12,000 clones, about 72% of which appear only once. The sequenced sample was uninvolved lung tissue not adjacent to the tumor. These receptors came from a human donor with non-small cell lung cancer.

This clone is categorized as medium-sized (0.01 to 0.1%). Other DNA sequences from this sample encode an identical CDR3 as well. This chain links TRBV5-4 with TRBJ1-4, with TRBD1 matching 8 bases. With V trimmed by 4 bases and J by 0 bases, 5 bases remained unmatched. The CDR3 runs to 16 residues. CDR1 SGHNT and CDR2 YYREEE come from the germline V gene (reference sequence). The CDR3 spells CASSLTGDATNEKLFF. Written as DNA, the CDR3 is TGTGCCAGCAGCCTGACAGGGGACGCAACTAATGAAAAACTGTTTTTT.

This clone is medium-sized in the sample. The V gene is TRBV28, the J gene TRBJ2-2; the D gene is possibly TRBD1 (5 bases). The V gene lost 6 bases and the J gene lost 4 bases, with 18 bases spanning the gap. This CDR3 has 16 residues. Looked up from germline, CDR1 is MDHEN and CDR2 is SYDVKM. The CDR3 is CASSRRTRASTGELFF. The CDR3 nucleotides are TGTGCCAGCAGCCGCCGGACACGAGCGAGCACCGGGGAGCTGTTTTTT.

This clone was detected only a few times. V is TRBV10-1 and J is TRBJ2-3; 11 bases are shared with TRBD2. Looked up from germline, CDR1 is WNHNN and CDR2 is SYGVQD (reference sequence). CDR3 length equals 16 residues. With 7 bases clipped from V and 6 bases from J, the junction kept 12 bases outside the gene matches. The chain's CDR3 is CASILSSGRADDTQYF. Written as DNA, the CDR3 is TGCGCCAGCATTTTAAGTAGCGGGAGGGCCGACGATACGCAGTATTTT.

A few counts support this clone. In nucleotides, the CDR3 is TGCGCCAGCAGTGAGTCCCCGGACTATGGCTACACCTTC. This encodes CASSESPDYGYTF. The rearrangement joins TRBV10-1 to TRBJ1-2; D gene unclear. The CDR3 spans 13 residues. Trimming removed 0 bases at V and 3 bases at J, with 5 bases between. In germline, CDR1 is WNHNN, CDR2 SYGVQD (reference sequence).

The chain recombines TRBV29-1 with TRBJ1-1; D may be TRBD1 (6 bases). Germline CDR1 is SQVTM and CDR2 is ANQGSEA. This CDR3 contains 13 residues. V was pared by 5 bases and J by 4 bases, with 14 bases between. For the CDR3, the DNA is TGCAGCGTTAGACAGGCCACGGGCACTGAAGCTTTCTTT. It codes for CSVRQATGTEAFF.

The rearrangement links TRBV28 to TRBJ2-7, with a weak D call TRBD1 (5 bases). Germline CDR1 is MDHEN and CDR2 is SYDVKM. The CDR3 has 14 residues. V was trimmed by 2 bases and J by 6 bases, leaving 14 bases between them. The CDR3 DNA is TGTGCCAGCAGTTTAGAAGGGGCAGGGTCCGAGCAGTACTTC. It encodes CASSLEGAGSEQYF.

The chain carries TRBV5-1 and TRBJ1-1; D unresolved. Germline CDR1 SGHRS, CDR2 YFSETQ. Trimming pared 0 bases from V and 1 base from J, leaving 4 bases between. The CDR3 consists of 13 residues. CDR3: CASSLVRNTEAFF. The CDR3 coding sequence is TGCGCCAGCAGCTTGGTTAGGAACACTGAAGCTTTCTTT.

Only one count was recorded for this clone. The CDR3 spells CSVSSGSSNQPQHF. DNA for the CDR3: TGCAGCGTATCGTCAGGGTCCAGCAATCAGCCCCAGCATTTT. The chain combines TRBV29-1 with TRBJ1-5; TRBD1 might be the D (5 bases). The CDR3 has 14 residues. V dropped 6 bases and J dropped 1 base, with 13 bases sitting between them. CDR1 is SQVTM, CDR2 ANQGSEA, per germline.

V gene TRBV6-1 combines with J gene TRBJ2-7; a possible D gene is TRBD2 (6 bases). V lost 8 bases, J lost 1 base, and 15 bases lay in between. CDR1 is MNHNS and CDR2 is SASEGT in the germline V gene. The CDR3 is 14 residues long. The CDR3 here is CASLPGTLSYEQYF. The CDR3 nucleotides read TGTGCCAGCCTCCCTGGGACTCTTTCCTACGAGCAGTACTTC.